This is a list of T cell receptor beta chains from one sample in a study of patients and donors after allogeneic stem cell transplantation. MiXCR, run by TCRdb on the RT-PCR reads, gives a single entry per CDR3 protein. This sample carries 800,000 to 1,000,000 distinct CDR3 sequences, under 20% of them seen once, and the ten largest clones take 5% to 6.5%. Sequencing used blood, either unsorted or a sorted T cell fraction (not recorded which). These receptors came from a human donor who was either an allogeneic HSCT recipient or a stem cell or donor lymphocyte infusion donor (not recorded which). It is not recorded whose cells these are; they may come from a transplant donor. The CDR3 runs from the conserved cysteine through the conserved F or W. Fields, in order: V gene, D gene, clone size, J gene, CDR3 length, CDR3 protein, CDR3 DNA. The D gene is left open where the match is weak. Clone size, where shown, is once, few, many, or a class for clones that have expanded.

V: TRBV20-1
D: -
size: few
J: TRBJ2-1
length: 14
CDR3: CSSYGGLVENEQFF
DNA: TGCAGTTCATACGGCGGCCTAGTGGAGAATGAGCAGTTCTTC

V: TRBV10-3
D: TRBD2
size: many
J: TRBJ2-4
length: 15
CDR3: CAISETPGLAGLVYF
DNA: TGTGCCATCAGTGAGACCCCAGGACTAGCGGGGTTGGTGTACTTC

V: TRBV4-1
D: -
size: -
J: TRBJ2-3
length: 14
CDR3: CASSQRRALDTQYF
DNA: TGCGCCAGCAGCCAACGAAGGGCCTTGGATACGCAGTATTTT

V: TRBV5-6
D: -
size: -
J: TRBJ2-7
length: 14
CDR3: CASSPSDFSYEQYF
DNA: TGTGCCAGCAGCCCGTCGGACTTCTCCTACGAGCAGTACTTC

V: TRBV20-1
D: -
size: -
J: TRBJ1-1
length: 16
CDR3: CSARDPRDGQNTEAFF
DNA: TGCAGTGCTAGAGATCCTCGGGACGGACAGAACACTGAAGCTTTCTTT

V: TRBV6-2/TRBV6-3
D: -
size: few
J: TRBJ1-5
length: 14
CDR3: CASSYQGASQPQHF
DNA: TGTGCCAGCAGTTACCAGGGTGCAAGTCAGCCCCAGCATTTT

V: TRBV5-1
D: -
size: -
J: TRBJ1-1
length: 13
CDR3: CASSTDGTFEAFF
DNA: TGCGCCAGCAGCACGGACGGAACATTTGAAGCTTTCTTT

V: TRBV5-1
D: TRBD1
size: -
J: TRBJ1-1
length: 15
CDR3: CASSHGDRENTEAFF
DNA: TGCGCCAGCAGCCACGGGGACAGGGAGAACACTGAAGCTTTCTTT

V: TRBV9
D: -
size: many
J: TRBJ2-2
length: 14
CDR3: CASSDRRGTGELFF
DNA: TGTGCCAGCAGCGACCGCCGGGGCACCGGGGAGCTGTTTTTT

V: TRBV20-1
D: -
size: -
J: TRBJ1-1
length: 14
CDR3: CSALSGQPNTEAFF
DNA: TGCAGTGCGCTCAGCGGACAGCCGAACACTGAAGCTTTCTTT

V: TRBV29-1
D: -
size: few
J: TRBJ1-1
length: 13
CDR3: CSVDGGPGTEAFF
DNA: TGCAGCGTTGATGGGGGGCCGGGCACTGAAGCTTTCTTT

V: TRBV20-1
D: -
size: few
J: TRBJ2-3
length: 15
CDR3: CSARDQTSGTDTQYF
DNA: TGCAGTGCTAGAGATCAGACTTCCGGCACAGATACGCAGTATTTT

V: TRBV5-6
D: -
size: -
J: TRBJ2-1
length: 15
CDR3: CASSRGRGAPNEQFF
DNA: TGTGCCAGCAGTCGCGGTAGGGGGGCCCCAAATGAGCAGTTCTTC

V: TRBV20-1
D: TRBD1
size: -
J: TRBJ1-4
length: 17
CDR3: CSARAGQPFATNEKLFF
DNA: TGCAGTGCTAGAGCGGGACAGCCCTTTGCAACTAATGAAAAACTGTTTTTT

V: TRBV6-1
D: TRBD1
size: -
J: TRBJ2-7
length: 15
CDR3: CASTIKDRGPYEQYF
DNA: TGTGCCAGCACTATAAAGGACAGGGGACCCTACGAGCAGTACTTC

V: TRBV7-6
D: TRBD1
size: few
J: TRBJ1-1
length: 15
CDR3: CASSLGAQGAAEAFF
DNA: TGTGCCAGCAGCTTAGGGGCTCAGGGGGCTGCTGAAGCTTTCTTT

V: TRBV5-4
D: -
size: few
J: TRBJ2-5
length: 15
CDR3: CASSFPGPGGETQYF
DNA: TGTGCCAGCAGCTTCCCAGGTCCCGGTGGGGAGACCCAGTACTTC

V: TRBV2
D: -
size: -
J: TRBJ2-6
length: 15
CDR3: CASRYRSTGANVLTF
DNA: TGTGCCAGCAGGTACAGGTCCACTGGGGCCAACGTCCTGACTTTC

V: TRBV29-1
D: TRBD2
size: many
J: TRBJ2-1
length: 15
CDR3: CSVEFPSGRDNEQFF
DNA: TGCAGCGTTGAATTCCCTAGCGGGAGAGACAATGAGCAGTTCTTC

V: TRBV2
D: -
size: few
J: TRBJ2-1
length: 14
CDR3: CASSDRTVGNEQFF
DNA: TGTGCCAGCAGTGATCGGACAGTAGGCAATGAGCAGTTCTTC

V: TRBV11-2
D: -
size: -
J: TRBJ2-1
length: 17
CDR3: CASSLVLRLSSYNEQFF
DNA: TGTGCCAGCAGCTTAGTCCTCAGGCTAAGCTCCTACAATGAGCAGTTCTTC

V: TRBV27
D: -
size: few
J: TRBJ2-7
length: 13
CDR3: CASSADFSYEQYF
DNA: TGTGCCAGCAGTGCGGACTTTTCCTACGAGCAGTACTTC